A selection of T cell receptor beta chains follows, all from one sample in a study of shared clonotypes between healthy human individuals. Method: immunoSEQ multiplex PCR; TCRdb's copy keeps in-frame clones and lacks some. The sample has some 2,400,000 clones; around 95% are singletons. Input material: naive CD4+ T cells sorted from blood. The receptors come from a man aged 18 to 30 in good health. CDR3s leave out the opening cysteine and the closing phenylalanine or tryptophan.

j_call: TRBJ1-2
v_call: TRBV19
cdr3_aa: ASSSTGTGLRYT

j_call: TRBJ2-3
v_call: TRBV7-2
cdr3_aa: ASSLVASKGDTQY

j_call: TRBJ1-1
v_call: TRBV6-5
cdr3_aa: ASKMDSMNTEAF

j_call: TRBJ2-3
v_call: TRBV11-3
cdr3_aa: ASSLGGKTSTDTQY

j_call: TRBJ2-7
v_call: TRBV6-1
cdr3_aa: ASSVVGQPSYEQY

j_call: TRBJ2-2
v_call: TRBV7-9
cdr3_aa: ASSLARAGTGELF

j_call: TRBJ2-7
v_call: TRBV18
cdr3_aa: ASSPAGGRSYEQY

j_call: TRBJ2-2
v_call: TRBV18
cdr3_aa: ASSPPMGEAGELF

j_call: TRBJ2-5
v_call: TRBV5-4
cdr3_aa: ASRQTDRQETQY

j_call: TRBJ2-3
v_call: TRBV9
cdr3_aa: ASSPGQNTDTQY

j_call: TRBJ2-7
v_call: TRBV5-1
cdr3_aa: ASSGAGSGEQY

j_call: TRBJ2-5
v_call: TRBV5-1
cdr3_aa: ASSLYGFPQETQY

j_call: TRBJ2-2
v_call: TRBV6-5
cdr3_aa: ASSRNQNTGELF

j_call: TRBJ1-4
v_call: TRBV5-1
cdr3_aa: ASSLGQGSEKLF

j_call: TRBJ2-7
v_call: TRBV6-5
cdr3_aa: ASQESRAYEQY